This paragraph covers one TCR beta chain sequence. The ends were cut back, 5 bases at V and 7 bases at J, with 24 bases in the middle. The CDR3 extends over 17 amino acids. Germline loops: CDR1 MDHEN, CDR2 SYDVKM. The PCR employed 60 Vbeta primers together with 13 Jbeta primers. Using immunoSEQ multiplex PCR, the repertoire was profiled, and TCRdb retains in-frame clones only, with some absent. Of 140,000 to 150,000 clones in the sample, roughly 80% were seen once. This entry is derived from a study of cytomegalovirus exposure and HLA in healthy donors. Sequencing input: PBMCs. The chain employs TRBV28 and TRBJ1-5; D gene unclear. This TCR came from a woman in her forties in good health and CMV-seropositive. CDR3 region: CASSPTPRRRGIQPQHF. The CDR3 nucleotides are TGTGCCAGCAGTCCCACCCCAAGACGGCGCGGAATCCAGCCCCAGCATTTT.